These 28 T cell receptor beta chains were sequenced from one sample in a study of cytomegalovirus exposure and HLA in healthy donors. This PCR relied on a set of 60 Vbeta primers and 13 Jbeta primers. Profiling relied on immunoSEQ multiplex PCR, and the TCRdb table lists in-frame clones only, not all of them. Of more than 95,000 clones listed, roughly four fifths are singletons. Sequencing input: PBMCs. These receptors all stem from a woman in her sixties in good health and CMV-seropositive.

This chain connects TRBV27 to TRBJ2-1; tentative D call: TRBD1 (5 bases). Germline V gives CDR1 MNHEY, CDR2 SMNVEV (reference sequence). V lost 2 bases to trimming and J lost 12 bases, with 11 bases between them. This CDR3 region has 12 residues. In DNA form, the CDR3 reads TGTGCCAGCAGTTTACAGGGCTTAGTGCAGTTCTTC. Encoded protein: CASSLQGLVQFF.

CDR3 protein: CASSAREANQPQHF. The CDR3 coding sequence is TGTGCCAGCAGTGCGAGGGAGGCAAATCAGCCCCAGCATTTT. The chain links TRBV2 to TRBJ1-5; no definite D call. The ends were cut back, 4 bases at V and 4 bases at J, with 11 bases in the middle. The CDR3 totals 14 residues. The germline CDR1 and CDR2 sequences are SNHLY and FYNNEI.

This chain connects TRBV5-1 to TRBJ1-1; D remains unclear. CDR3 length: 13 amino acids. Trimming cost V 3 bases and J 0 bases, with 6 bases left between them. Germline values: CDR1 SGHRS, CDR2 YFSETQ. CDR3 amino acids: CASSWAMNTEAFF. The CDR3 DNA reads as TGCGCCAGCAGCTGGGCTATGAACACTGAAGCTTTCTTT.

Of note for this clone: At one end the junction does not follow the germline gene, possibly because of a read error. CDR3 residues: CASSGRTHNEQFF. DNA of the CDR3: TGTGCCAGTAGCGGGAGAACACACAATGAGCAGTTCTTC. This sequence joins TRBV9 and TRBJ2-1; 9 nucleotides line up with TRBD2. The CDR3 runs 13 residues. Germline CDR1 is SGDLS and CDR2 is YYNGEE.

V is TRBV19 and J is TRBJ1-3, with TRBD1 matching 9 bases. Losses at the gene ends were 6 bases for V and 6 bases for J; bases not matched to a gene: 6. CDR1 and CDR2 (germline): LNHDA, SQIVND (reference sequence). The CDR3 consists of 14 residues. CDR3: CASSPGTGLNTIYF. For the CDR3, the DNA is TGTGCCAGTAGCCCCGGGACAGGGCTAAACACCATATATTTT.

The gene calls are TRBV7-2 and TRBJ2-7; TRBD2 matches at 14 bases. The junction had 10 bases not matched to a gene; V was cut back by 5 bases and J by 7 bases. This CDR3 contains 16 residues. Germline assignment: CDR1 SGHTA and CDR2 FQGNSA. The CDR3 bases are TGTGCCAGCAGCAATATACCGGGACTAGCGGGGGATGAGCAGTACTTC. Protein product: CASSNIPGLAGDEQYF. Complete variable domain (other parts from reference TRBV7-2 and TRBJ2-7): GAGVSQSPSNKVTEKGKDVELRCDPISGHTALYWYRQSLGQGLEFLIYFQGNSAPDKSGLPSDRFSAERTGGSVSTLTIQRTQQEDSAVYLCASSNIPGLAGDEQYFGPGTRLTVT.

This sequence joins TRBV6-5 and TRBJ1-5; D possibly corresponds to TRBD1 (5 bases). The CDR3 runs 14 residues. CDR1 is MNHEY and CDR2 is SVGAGI in the germline V gene. Deletions cut 2 bases from V and 2 bases from J, with 7 bases between. CDR3 sequence reads: CASSYDRGNQPQHF. CDR3 nucleotide sequence: TGTGCCAGCAGTTACGACAGAGGCAATCAGCCCCAGCATTTT.

V and J are TRBV7-9 and TRBJ1-4; D might be TRBD1 (5 bases). CDR1 and CDR2 (germline): SEHNR, FQNEAQ (reference sequence). V was clipped by 8 bases and J by 2 bases, with 15 bases between them. This CDR3 comprises 15 residues. The CDR3 sequence is CASGGHGHTNEKLFF. CDR3 in DNA: TGTGCCAGCGGTGGGCACGGACACACTAATGAAAAACTGTTTTTT.

The CDR3 spells CASSPDRPSEKLFF. The CDR3, as DNA: TGCGCCAGCAGCCCGGACAGGCCGAGTGAAAAACTGTTTTTT. The chain is built from TRBV5-1 and TRBJ1-4, with 7 nucleotides matching TRBD1. CDR1 SGHRS and CDR2 YFSETQ come from the germline V gene. V gave up 4 bases and J gave up 7 bases; unmatched junction bases: 7. The CDR3 totals 14 residues.

The V gene is TRBV6-1, the J gene TRBJ1-6, with 7 positions matching TRBD1. The CDR3 extends over 13 amino acids. The V gene end was trimmed by 6 bases and the J gene end by 14 bases; junction bases not matched to a gene: 10. The germline V gene encodes CDR1 MNHNS and CDR2 SASEGT. CDR3 bases: TGTGCCAGCAGAGAGGGACAGTTTGGGTCCCTCCACTTT. This translates into CASREGQFGSLHF.

The chain couples TRBV7-6 to TRBJ2-3, with D unresolved. The V end lost 5 bases, the J end lost 6 bases, and 6 bases lay between the germline ends. Germline CDR1 reads SGHVS; CDR2 reads FNYEAQ. The CDR3 covers 11 residues. CDR3 in DNA: TGTGCCAGCAGCGCGATGGATACGCAGTATTTT. This encodes CASSAMDTQYF.

The chain carries TRBV5-1 and TRBJ2-7; 11 bases fit TRBD2. The CDR3 has 15 residues. The germline CDR1 and CDR2 sequences are SGHRS and YFSETQ. Losses at the gene ends were 2 bases for V and 0 bases for J; bases not matched to a gene: 1. CDR3 nucleotides: TGCGCCAGCAGCTTTACTAGCGGGAGCTCCTACGAGCAGTACTTC. This translates into CASSFTSGSSYEQYF.

This sequence joins TRBV29-1 and TRBJ2-3; 11 bases fit TRBD2. The trim removed 6 bases at V and 0 bases at J, leaving 2 bases unmatched. CDR3 length equals 14 residues. In germline, CDR1 is SQVTM, CDR2 ANQGSEA. The CDR3 DNA sequence: TGCAGCGTCGGGACTAGCGGAAGCACAGATACGCAGTATTTT. Amino acids: CSVGTSGSTDTQYF.

As to this clone: The same CDR3 can be traced to other DNA sequences in this sample. The chain combines TRBV30 with TRBJ1-5; 8 positions agree with TRBD1. The V gene's germline CDR1 is GTSNPN and CDR2 SVGIG (reference sequence). Germline trimming cut 1 base from V and 4 bases from J; bases unmatched to any gene: 0. There are 13 residues in the CDR3. The DNA of the CDR3 is TGTGCCTGGAGTGGACAGGGGAATCAGCCCCAGCATTTT. This encodes CAWSGQGNQPQHF.

V gene TRBV9 combines with J gene TRBJ1-5; the D gene is possibly TRBD1 (6 bases). V was shortened by 3 bases and J by 0 bases, with 22 bases between the two germline ends. CDR1 and CDR2 (germline): SGDLS, YYNGEE. The CDR3 runs 19 residues. CDR3 bases: TGTGCCAGCAGCGCCTCCCCTCCCACAGGGTCCTATAGCAATCAGCCCCAGCATTTT. Translated, it gives CASSASPPTGSYSNQPQHF.

This clone was detected only once. The chain employs TRBV4-1 and TRBJ1-1, with 7 nucleotides matching TRBD1. V dropped 4 bases and J dropped 3; count of bases not matched to a gene: 11. Germline CDR1 and CDR2: MGHRA and YSYEKL. This CDR3 is 16 amino acids long. CDR3 region: CASSLRQGRKDTEAFF. The CDR3 coding sequence is TGCGCCAGCAGCCTCCGACAGGGAAGGAAGGACACTGAAGCTTTCTTT.

V usage is TRBV7-9 and J usage is TRBJ1-1; TRBD1 might be the D (5 bases). V was clipped by 5 bases and J by 6 bases, with 22 bases between them. This CDR3 contains 16 residues. Per the germline V gene, CDR1 is SEHNR and CDR2 is FQNEAQ (reference sequence). In nucleotides, the CDR3 is TGTGCCAGCAGCCCGCTAGACGAACAGGTACACCCTGAAGCTTTCTTT. Encoded protein: CASSPLDEQVHPEAFF.

The chain uses TRBV9 and TRBJ1-4; perhaps TRBD1 as D (6 bases). Germline CDR1 and CDR2: SGDLS and YYNGEE. The CDR3 has 14 residues. V was pared by 4 bases and J by 5 bases, with 12 bases between. CDR3 nucleotide sequence: TGTGCCAGCAGCCTAGGACAGCTAAATGAAAAACTGTTTTTT. Its protein product is CASSLGQLNEKLFF.

This clone was seen a few times. The chain links TRBV13 to TRBJ2-4; 9 nucleotides match TRBD1. Trimming removed 3 bases from V and 9 bases from J; junction bases left unmatched: 6. Germline assignment: CDR1 PRHDT and CDR2 FYEKMQ (reference sequence). This CDR3 has 14 amino acids. CDR3 bases: TGTGCCAGCAGCTTCCGGGACAGGGAGGTCATTCAGTACTTC. Translating gives CASSFRDREVIQYF.

V gene TRBV5-1 combines with J gene TRBJ1-4; weak D call: TRBD1 (5 bases). The CDR3 is 14 residues long. Per germline, CDR1 SGHRS and CDR2 YFSETQ. V dropped 7 bases and J dropped 2 bases, with 12 bases sitting between them. This CDR3 reads CASGMGGTNEKLFF. The CDR3, as DNA: TGCGCCAGCGGAATGGGGGGGACTAATGAAAAACTGTTTTTT.

This chain uses TRBV10-3 with TRBJ1-1, with 7 positions matching TRBD1. Germline loops: CDR1 ENHRY, CDR2 SYGVKD. The CDR3 runs 16 residues. J was trimmed by 3 bases and V by 0 bases; bases with no gene match: 7. The CDR3 nucleotides are TGTGCCATCAGTGAGTCGAAAGGGGGCGCACACACTGAAGCTTTCTTT. As protein: CAISESKGGAHTEAFF.

The V call is TRBV29-1, the J call TRBJ1-1; the D gene is possibly TRBD1 (5 bases). Trimming removed 3 bases at V and 7 bases at J, with 12 bases between. In germline, CDR1 is SQVTM, CDR2 ANQGSEA. This CDR3 region has 12 residues. CDR3 bases: TGCAGCGTTGATCCAGGGTCGGGTGAAGCTTTCTTT. Translating gives CSVDPGSGEAFF. The entire variable domain, with the rest obtained from reference TRBV29-1 and TRBJ1-1, is as follows: SAVISQKPSRDICQRGTSLTIQCQVDSQVTMMFWYRQQPGQSLTLIATANQGSEATYESGFVIDKFPISRPNLTFSTLTVSNMSPEDSSIYLCSVDPGSGEAFFGQGTRLTVV.

J is TRBJ2-2 and V is TRBV7-3; D possibly corresponds to TRBD2 (5 bases). Germline V CDR1 and CDR2: SGHTA, FQGTGA. The CDR3 has 16 residues. Trimming took off 4 bases at V and 5 bases at J, with 17 bases between the two ends. As DNA, the CDR3 is TGTGCCAGCAGCTCAGAGGCGGGCAGCCAAACCGGGGAGCTGTTTTTT. This sequence encodes CASSSEAGSQTGELFF. The full variable domain, in which reference TRBV7-3 and TRBJ2-2 provide the parts outside the CDR3, is GAGVSQTPSNKVTEKGKYVELRCDPISGHTALYWYRQSLGQGPEFLIYFQGTGAADDSGLPNDRFFAVRPEGSVSTLKIQRTERGDSAVYLCASSSEAGSQTGELFFGEGSRLTVL.

The sample holds a few counts of this clone. This chain links TRBV10-2 with TRBJ1-2; TRBD1 is a possible D gene (5 bases). In germline, CDR1 is WSHSY, CDR2 SAAADI. Deletions cut 0 bases from V and 8 bases from J, with 22 bases between. This CDR3 comprises 17 residues. The CDR3 here is CASSESGSMGPLGGYTF. The CDR3 DNA reads TGCGCCAGCAGTGAGTCGGGGTCTATGGGGCCTTTGGGAGGCTACACCTTC.

This chain joins TRBV6-5 and TRBJ2-5, with 7 bases aligning to TRBD2. Judging by the DNA end, TRBJ2-7 fits better; the J call may be wrong. The CDR3 is 16 amino acids. Germline V lookup: CDR1 MNHEY, CDR2 SVGAGI. The CDR3 loop reads CASSYSISGRTYEQYF. The CDR3 DNA reads as TGTGCCAGCAGTTACTCGATTAGCGGGCGTACCTACGAGCAGTACTTC.

V gene TRBV7-9 combines with J gene TRBJ2-7; TRBD2 matches at 10 bases. With V trimmed by 4 bases and J by 3 bases, 3 bases remained unmatched. Germline lookup yields CDR1 SEHNR and CDR2 FQNEAQ (reference sequence). This CDR3 has 14 residues. The CDR3, as DNA: TGTGCCAGCAGCTGGACTAGCGGAGGCTACGAGCAGTACTTC. Residues: CASSWTSGGYEQYF.

V and J are TRBV7-6 and TRBJ1-3, with D hard to call. The CDR3 sequence is 16 residues long. Germline-derived CDR1 and CDR2 are SGHVS and FNYEAQ. Trimming stripped 2 bases from V and 1 base from J, with 12 bases between. The DNA of the CDR3 is TGTGCCAGCAGCTTATTCGCAGTTTCTTCTGGAAACACCATATATTTT. It codes for CASSLFAVSSGNTIYF.

The chain links TRBV6-5 to TRBJ2-1; D perhaps matches TRBD2 (7 bases). V was clipped by 5 bases and J by 8 bases, with 19 bases between them. Germline-derived CDR1 and CDR2 are MNHEY and SVGAGI. The CDR3 is 15 residues long. The CDR3 coding sequence is TGTGCCAGCAGTGGGCTGGGGGGGCGCGTGGATGAGCAGTTCTTC. This codes for CASSGLGGRVDEQFF.